Listed here are 24 T cell receptor beta chains from one sample, sequenced in a study of naive and memory T cell subsets. The beta constant-region primer was an equimolar mix of two oligonucleotides covering TRBC1 and TRBC2. Using its own MiXCR run on the UMI-ligation and nested PCR reads, TCRdb lists one record per CDR3 protein. The sample carries 130,000 to 150,000 distinct CDR3 sequences, about a sixth recorded once. Sequencing was carried out using naive CD4+ T cells from blood. The receptors here all came from a human donor in good health.

This clonotype was seen a handful of times. The CDR3 DNA follows: TGTGCCAGCAGCGTCGGGGACAGGGAGTACTTC. Protein product: CASSVGDREYF. V is TRBV12-3 or TRBV12-4 and J is TRBJ2-7, with 9 bases aligning to TRBD1. The CDR3 totals 11 residues. V trimming: 6 bases; J trimming: 11 bases; junction bases outside the gene matches: 5.

This clonotype turned up a few times. V gene TRBV12-3 or TRBV12-4 combines with J gene TRBJ2-2; D may be TRBD2 (6 bases). The CDR3 loop spans 16 amino acids. Trimming shortened V by 3 bases and J by 2 bases, and 13 bases separated the two germline ends. CDR3 in DNA: TGTGCCAGCAGTTTGGGACTCCTAGATAACACCGGGGAGCTGTTTTTT. This gives the protein CASSLGLLDNTGELFF.

This clonotype has a handful of counts. The CDR3 DNA reads as TGTGCCACCAGCACAAGTGGAATGTTATCAGGCGGCTACACCTTC. It translates to CATSTSGMLSGGYTF. V gene TRBV15 combines with J gene TRBJ1-2; no definite D call. The V end was cut by 4 bases, the J end by 8 bases, with 20 bases between. Germline-derived CDR1 and CDR2 are LNHNV and YYDKDF (reference sequence). This CDR3 region has 15 residues.

The table lists this clonotype with many counts. The chain is built from TRBV5-5 and TRBJ2-3, with D tentatively TRBD2 (7 bases). Trimming took 6 bases from V and 0 from J, leaving 23 bases between them. The CDR3 is 18 residues long. The germline V gene has CDR1 SGHKS and CDR2 YYEKEE (reference sequence). Here the CDR3 reads CASIPDRGARSSTDTQYF. DNA of the CDR3: TGTGCCAGCATCCCCGATCGGGGGGCGCGGTCCAGCACAGATACGCAGTATTTT.

This clonotype has only a few counts. The genes are TRBV5-6 and TRBJ2-5; no clear D gene. The germline V gene encodes CDR1 SGHDT and CDR2 YYEEEE. The CDR3 has 15 residues. The ends were cut back, 0 bases at V and 0 bases at J, with 9 bases in the middle. The CDR3, as DNA: TGTGCCAGCAGCTTGGCGTCAGCTAACCAAGAGACCCAGTACTTC. Translating gives CASSLASANQETQYF.

The chain carries TRBV5-1 and TRBJ2-1; 10 bases match TRBD2. The CDR3 is 15 residues long. The junction had 10 bases not matched to a gene; V was cut back by 3 bases and J by 10 bases. Germline V gene lookup returns CDR1 SGHRS and CDR2 YFSETQ. The CDR3 nucleotides read TGCGCCAGCAGCTCCCGAGCGGGAGGGCCGGAGGAGCAGTTCTTC. It codes for CASSSRAGGPEEQFF.

This clonotype was detected a few times. V gene TRBV6-5 combines with J gene TRBJ2-7, with TRBD2 as a possible D gene (6 bases). V dropped 2 bases and J dropped 2 bases, with 13 bases sitting between them. Germline CDR1 reads MNHEY; CDR2 reads SVGAGI. This CDR3 region has 15 residues. The CDR3 DNA follows: TGTGCCAGCAGTTACGTTTGGCGGGGCGCCTACGAGCAGTACTTC. Its protein product is CASSYVWRGAYEQYF.

The genes are TRBV7-2 and TRBJ2-6; TRBD1 matches at 7 bases. Germline trimming cut 2 bases from V and 2 bases from J; bases unmatched to any gene: 9. This CDR3 contains 18 residues. The germline V gene has CDR1 SGHTA and CDR2 FQGNSA. Written as DNA, the CDR3 is TGTGCCAGCAGCTTATCAGCCAACAGGGGTACTGGGGCCAACGTCCTGACTTTC. It translates to CASSLSANRGTGANVLTF.

The chain employs TRBV27 and TRBJ2-3; TRBD2 is a possible D gene (6 bases). Germline V lookup: CDR1 MNHEY, CDR2 SMNVEV (reference sequence). Trimming removed 4 bases at V and 0 bases at J, with 14 bases between. The CDR3 is 16 amino acids. The CDR3 DNA follows: TGTGCCAGCAGTTCCCTCCCTAGCGAGAGCACAGATACGCAGTATTTT. Its protein product is CASSSLPSESTDTQYF.

The V gene is TRBV12-5, the J gene TRBJ1-3; D call uncertain. The germline gives CDR1 LGHNT, CDR2 FRNRAP. The V gene lost 2 bases and the J gene lost 2 bases, with 7 bases spanning the gap. This CDR3 has 14 residues. The DNA for the CDR3 is TGTGCTAGTGGTTTGAGAGGGCCTGGAAACACCATATATTTT. As protein: CASGLRGPGNTIYF.

This rearrangement joins TRBV7-8 to TRBJ2-3, with D perhaps matching TRBD2 (6 bases). Trimming pared 2 bases from V and 1 base from J, leaving 16 bases between. Per the germline V gene, CDR1 is SGHVS and CDR2 is FQNEAQ. The CDR3 totals 17 residues. The CDR3 bases are TGTGCCAGCAGCTTACGTCGGCGGGATGATCGCACAGATACGCAGTATTTT. It specifies CASSLRRRDDRTDTQYF.

This clonotype has a count of ten or more. The V gene is TRBV10-3, the J gene TRBJ2-2; a weak D match, TRBD1 (5 bases). Trimming stripped 3 bases from V and 2 bases from J, with 10 bases between. CDR1 and CDR2 from the germline V gene are ENHRY and SYGVKD. The CDR3 spans 15 residues. CDR3 sequence: CAISERTGNTGELFF. The CDR3 bases are TGTGCCATCAGTGAAAGAACAGGAAACACCGGGGAGCTGTTTTTT.

This clonotype was detected only a few times. The chain combines TRBV7-6 with TRBJ2-1; 12 nucleotides align to TRBD2. The CDR3 is 16 residues long. The germline V gene has CDR1 SGHVS and CDR2 FNYEAQ. Trimming cost V 0 bases and J 10 bases; bases outside gene matches: 7. CDR3 DNA: TGTGCCAGCAGCTTAGCCGGGACTAGCGGGCCTTTGGAGCAGTTCTTC. This codes for CASSLAGTSGPLEQFF.

Only a few counts were recorded for this clonotype. The chain employs TRBV2 and TRBJ2-3, with D tentatively TRBD2 (6 bases). This CDR3 has 13 amino acids. The V end was cut by 7 bases, the J end by 2 bases, with 10 bases between. Germline V gives CDR1 SNHLY, CDR2 FYNNEI. The DNA of the CDR3 is TGTGCCAGCACAGGACTATTCACAGATACGCAGTATTTT. Translated: CASTGLFTDTQYF.

Concerning this clonotype itself: A much larger clone lies one base from this, so it may be a read error. The DNA for the CDR3 is TGTGCCAGCAGCTCATCCCCCAGTGGACGAGCGGCTTACGAGCAGTACTTC. Protein product: CASSSSPSGRAAYEQYF. The V call is TRBV12-3 or TRBV12-4, the J call TRBJ2-7, with D tentatively TRBD2 (5 bases). The CDR3 loop spans 17 amino acids. Trimming left V 6 bases short and J 4 bases short, with 25 bases between.

The gene calls are TRBV29-1 and TRBJ2-7; D uncertain. There are 15 residues in the CDR3. Germline lookup yields CDR1 SQVTM and CDR2 ANQGSEA. Trimming removed 2 bases at V and 0 bases at J, with 14 bases between. DNA for the CDR3: TGCAGCGTTGAAACCGGCGTCAGGAGCTCCTACGAGCAGTACTTC. It specifies CSVETGVRSSYEQYF.

The chain joins TRBV5-6 to TRBJ2-5; a weak D match, TRBD2 (5 bases). CDR1 is SGHDT and CDR2 is YYEEEE in the germline V gene. V gave up 4 bases and J gave up 0 bases, with 10 bases separating them. The CDR3 spans 14 residues. Here the CDR3 DNA reads TGTGCCAGCAGCCCTCCAGCGGACCAAGAGACCCAGTACTTC. It codes for CASSPPADQETQYF. Full variable domain (remainder filled in from reference TRBV5-6 and TRBJ2-5): DAGVTQSPTHLIKTRGQQVTLRCSPKSGHDTVSWYQQALGQGPQFIFQYYEEEERQRGNFPDRFSGHQFPNYSSELNVNALLLGDSALYLCASSPPADQETQYFGPGTRLLVL.

V is TRBV7-8 and J is TRBJ1-1, with D tentatively TRBD1 (6 bases). The CDR3 is 16 residues long. V gave up 6 bases and J gave up 1 base, with 18 bases separating them. Germline CDR1 is SGHVS and CDR2 is FQNEAQ. The CDR3 DNA follows: TGTGCCAGCAGGTTATCGGTGGGGGCAGGGAACACTGAAGCTTTCTTT. Encoded protein: CASRLSVGAGNTEAFF.

This clonotype occurred a few times. The V and J genes are TRBV7-2 and TRBJ1-2; D gene uncertain. This CDR3 spans 11 amino acids. Germline CDR1 is SGHTA and CDR2 is FQGNSA. V was pared by 0 bases and J by 10 bases, with 6 bases between. The CDR3 DNA reads TGTGCCAGCAGCTTAGCCCTGGTCTACACCTTC. It codes for CASSLALVYTF.

The chain employs TRBV11-1 and TRBJ2-7; D not resolved. The CDR3 has 14 residues. Per germline, CDR1 SGHAT and CDR2 FQDESV (reference sequence). V lost 6 bases, J lost 3 bases, and 15 bases lay in between. In DNA, the CDR3 is TGTGCCAGCAGTAGATCAGGTCAACTCTACGAGCAGTACTTC. Translation gives CASSRSGQLYEQYF.

This clonotype was detected a few times. The chain has TRBV4-2 and TRBJ2-1; D possibly corresponds to TRBD1 (6 bases). V dropped 0 bases and J dropped 7 bases, with 19 bases sitting between them. Germline V gene data show CDR1 as LGHNA and CDR2 as YNFKEQ. The CDR3 is made up of 17 amino acids. This chain's CDR3 is CASSQESMRQVVNEQFF. CDR3 nucleotides: TGTGCCAGCAGCCAAGAAAGTATGAGACAGGTAGTGAATGAGCAGTTCTTC.

The chain couples TRBV12-3 or TRBV12-4 to TRBJ2-1; 8 nucleotides align to TRBD2. The CDR3 contains 15 residues. Unmatched junction bases numbered 5, after V lost 5 bases and J lost 2 bases. DNA of the CDR3: TGTGCCAGCAGTCGAATAGCGGGAACCTACAATGAGCAGTTCTTC. Protein sequence: CASSRIAGTYNEQFF.

The chain links TRBV5-4 to TRBJ1-2; TRBD1 is a possible D gene (6 bases). V shed 2 bases and J shed 4 bases, with 18 bases lying between them. Germline-derived CDR1 and CDR2 are SGHNT and YYREEE (reference sequence). The CDR3 extends over 16 amino acids. CDR3 region: CASSFGQNSEIYGYTF. In nucleotides, the CDR3 is TGTGCCAGCAGCTTTGGACAGAACTCGGAGATCTATGGCTACACCTTC. The variable domain in full, with the rest retrieved from reference TRBV5-4 and TRBJ1-2, is ETGVTQSPTHLIKTRGQQVTLRCSSQSGHNTVSWYQQALGQGPQFIFQYYREEENGRGNFPPRFSGLQFPNYSSELNVNALELDDSALYLCASSFGQNSEIYGYTFGSGTRLTVV.

This clonotype was counted a few times. The chain couples TRBV30 to TRBJ1-5; tentative D call: TRBD1 (5 bases). Looked up from germline, CDR1 is GTSNPN and CDR2 is SVGIG (reference sequence). V gave up 7 bases and J gave up 1 base, with 17 bases separating them. CDR3 length: 15 amino acids. CDR3 residues: CASSNGASSNQPQHF. CDR3 DNA sequence: TGTGCCTCAAGCAACGGGGCATCGAGCAATCAGCCCCAGCATTTT.